The 3 T cell receptor beta chains reported below all come from one sample, sequenced in a study of T cells in Graves' hyperthyroidism and ophthalmopathy. Amplified TCR beta CDR3 regions came from RNA transcripts. The HTBI set primed first-round TCR CDR3 RT-PCR. Each CDR3 protein gets one entry after TCRdb re-called the multiplex PCR reads with MiXCR. The table records roughly 400,000 distinct CDR3 sequences, around an eighth of them present only once. Material for sequencing was blood. These receptors originate from a middle-aged man with Graves' ophthalmopathy.

There are many counts of this clonotype. CDR3 sequence (DNA): TGTGCCAGCAGTAAGGGGACATATTCGAATTCACCCCTCCACTTT. It specifies CASSKGTYSNSPLHF. The chain employs TRBV6-1 and TRBJ1-6, with D possibly being TRBD1 (6 bases). V lost 5 bases to trimming and J lost 7 bases, with 15 bases between them. The V gene's germline CDR1 is MNHNS and CDR2 SASEGT. The CDR3 has 15 amino acids.

Many counts were recorded for this clonotype. This chain links TRBV7-8 with TRBJ2-2; TRBD1 agrees at 8 bases. CDR1 is SGHVS and CDR2 is FQNEAQ in the germline V gene. J gave up 7 bases and V 0 bases, and 4 bases lay outside the gene matches. This CDR3 spans 15 amino acids. In DNA form, the CDR3 reads TGTGCCAGCAGCTTAGCGGACAGGGTAATCGGGGAGCTGTTTTTT. Encoded protein: CASSLADRVIGELFF.

At least ten counts were recorded for this clonotype. V gene TRBV3-1 combines with J gene TRBJ1-3; the match to TRBD1 covers 8 bases. V lost 0 bases, J lost 8 bases, and 3 bases stayed unmatched. The length of the CDR3 is 14 residues. Germline V gives CDR1 LGHDT, CDR2 YNNKEL (reference sequence). The CDR3 reads CASSQETGVHTIYF. CDR3 sequence (DNA): TGTGCCAGCAGCCAAGAGACAGGGGTACACACCATATATTTT.